This TCR beta chain was sequenced during a study of blood T cell repertoires in COVID-19. Across the study: T cells, B-cell-depleted T cells, or PBMCs supplied cDNA or gDNA.

Clones were sequenced by immunoSEQ multiplex PCR, and TCRdb holds only the in-frame ones, with some missing. The data contain fewer than 250,000 clones, approximately 81% of them singletons. The CDR3 length is 15 residues. Trimming removed 3 bases from V and 10 bases from J, with 20 bases in between. Germline V gives CDR1 ENHRY, CDR2 SYGVKD. This chain uses TRBV10-3 with TRBJ2-3; TRBD1 is a possible D gene (6 bases). The sequence was obtained from a woman aged 50 to 60 with acute COVID-19. Material for sequencing was PBMCs or T cells enriched from blood (not recorded which). The CDR3 nucleotides are TGTGCCATCAGTGACGATGGGACACCCACCACCTCGCAGTATTTT. Its protein is CAISDDGTPTTSQYF.